The 24 T cell receptor beta chains presented below share a single source sample, sequenced in a study of T cells in Graves' hyperthyroidism and ophthalmopathy. The investigators amplified TCR beta CDR3 regions from RNA transcripts. In the first-round RT-PCR of the TCR CDR3, the HTBI primer set was used. MiXCR, run by TCRdb on the multiplex PCR reads, gives a single entry per CDR3 protein. The sample includes roughly 280,000 distinct CDR3 sequences, about 15% seen only once; the top ten take about 50%. The specimen sequenced was blood. The receptors stem from a woman aged 60-75 years with Graves' ophthalmopathy.

Remarks on this clonotype: A junction boundary mismatches the germline segment, possibly from a read error. The V and J genes are TRBV6-5 and TRBJ2-5; D remains ambiguous. The CDR3 loop spans 16 amino acids. The germline V gene encodes CDR1 MNHEY and CDR2 SVGAGI. In nucleotides, the CDR3 is TGTGCCGGCAGTTACCCGGCGGCGGAGTGGGGAGAGACCCAGTACTTC. Amino acids: CAGSYPAAEWGETQYF.

This clonotype occurred a few times. The rearrangement uses TRBV18 and TRBJ1-2, with 7 positions matching TRBD1. CDR1 and CDR2 (germline): KGHSH, LQKENI. Trimming at V came to 2 bases and at J to 0 bases, leaving 3 bases not matched to a gene. CDR3 length: 15 residues. CDR3 bases: TGTGCCAGCTCACCAACAGGGGACCCTAACTATGGCTACACCTTC. It encodes CASSPTGDPNYGYTF.

In this sample, this clonotype turned up many times. The CDR3 DNA reads TGTGCCAGCAGCTTCTCCATCACAGATACGCAGTATTTT. This codes for CASSFSITDTQYF. The rearrangement uses TRBV7-2 and TRBJ2-3; D call uncertain. CDR3 length equals 13 residues. CDR1 and CDR2 from the germline V gene are SGHTA and FQGNSA. The V end was cut by 3 bases, the J end by 2 bases, with 6 bases between.

This clonotype was counted ten times or more. This chain links TRBV3-1 with TRBJ2-5; D call uncertain. Germline loops: CDR1 LGHDT, CDR2 YNNKEL (reference sequence). Trimming stripped 5 bases from V and 2 bases from J, with 6 bases between. The CDR3 has 12 amino acids. CDR3 region: CASSSLQETQYF. The CDR3 nucleotides read TGTGCCAGCAGCTCATTACAAGAGACCCAGTACTTC.

As for this clonotype: A much larger clone differs by one base, so this may be a read error. The chain recombines TRBV9 with TRBJ2-7; tentatively, D is TRBD1 (6 bases). Germline CDR1 is SGDLS and CDR2 is YYNGEE. The CDR3 contains 14 residues. The chain's CDR3 is CASSFRAGVHEQYF. In nucleotides, the CDR3 is TGCGCCAGCAGCTTTCGGGCAGGGGTCCACGAGCAGTACTTC.

This chain links TRBV28 with TRBJ1-2, with a possible D match to TRBD1 (6 bases). The CDR3 is 13 residues long. The V gene's germline CDR1 is MDHEN and CDR2 SYDVKM. Trimming cost V 7 bases and J 6 bases, with 15 bases left between them. CDR3: CASTLGGADGYTF. CDR3 DNA sequence: TGTGCCAGCACCTTAGGGGGGGCGGATGGCTACACCTTC.

This clonotype was recorded at least ten times. The chain recombines TRBV7-2 with TRBJ1-2; D is ambiguous. V lost 4 bases and J 4 bases, leaving 7 bases between the germline ends. Looked up from germline, CDR1 is SGHTA and CDR2 is FQGNSA. The CDR3 runs 12 residues. CDR3 sequence reads: CASSSGTYGYTF. DNA for the CDR3: TGTGCCAGCAGCTCCGGAACCTATGGCTACACCTTC.

In this sample, this clonotype turned up a few times. The chain carries TRBV12-3 or TRBV12-4 and TRBJ2-5, with a weak D call TRBD1 (5 bases). V lost 2 bases and J 5 bases, leaving 9 bases between the germline ends. The CDR3 is made up of 13 amino acids. The CDR3 protein is CASSLTHRETQYF. CDR3 DNA: TGTGCCAGCAGTTTAACACACAGGGAGACCCAGTACTTC.

This clonotype was seen many times. This chain joins TRBV28 and TRBJ1-2; weak D call: TRBD1 (5 bases). Per the germline V gene, CDR1 is MDHEN and CDR2 is SYDVKM. There are 14 residues in the CDR3. Trimming removed 3 bases from V and 2 bases from J, with 10 bases in between. CDR3 nucleotides: TGTGCCAGCAGTTTCTATGGGGGAAACTATGGCTACACCTTC. This translates into CASSFYGGNYGYTF.

The CDR3 sequence: CASKPRDFQETQYF. The DNA of the CDR3 is TGTGCCAGCAAGCCCCGGGACTTCCAAGAGACCCAGTACTTC. The chain uses TRBV7-9 and TRBJ2-5, with D possibly being TRBD2 (6 bases). The ends were cut back, 7 bases at V and 1 base at J, with 13 bases in the middle. This CDR3 has 14 residues. Germline lookup yields CDR1 SEHNR and CDR2 FQNEAQ (reference sequence). Filled out from reference TRBV7-9 and TRBJ2-5, the complete variable domain reads DTGVSQNPRHKITKRGQNVTFRCDPISEHNRLYWYRQTLGQGPEFLTYFQNEAQLEKSRLLSDRFSAERPKGSFSTLEIQRTEQGDSAMYLCASKPRDFQETQYFGPGTRLLVL.

This clonotype was observed a few times. The chain links TRBV9 to TRBJ2-1; possible D gene TRBD1, 6 bases. CDR1 and CDR2 (germline): SGDLS, YYNGEE. CDR3 length: 17 amino acids. V shed 0 bases and J shed 5 bases, with 18 bases lying between them. As DNA, the CDR3 is TGTGCCAGCAGCGTAGGGCAGGGGTCTTTTTGGGACAATGAGCAGTTCTTC. Translation: CASSVGQGSFWDNEQFF.

In DNA form, the CDR3 reads TGTGCCAGCAGTTATTGGGACAGGGGCCACGAGCAGTACTTC. Translation gives CASSYWDRGHEQYF. The chain couples TRBV6-2 or TRBV6-3 to TRBJ2-7; TRBD1 agrees at 10 bases. V was pared by 3 bases and J by 5 bases, with 4 bases of the junction left unmatched. This CDR3 comprises 14 residues. Per the germline V gene, CDR1 is MNHEY and CDR2 is SVGEGT.

V usage is TRBV12-5 and J usage is TRBJ1-1, with D possibly TRBD1 on 5 matching bases. The ends were cut back, 0 bases at V and 3 bases at J, with 11 bases in the middle. Germline-derived CDR1 and CDR2 are LGHNT and FRNRAP. The CDR3 totals 15 residues. The CDR3 bases are TGTGCTAGTGGTTTGGTTGGGGGAGGCGACACTGAAGCTTTCTTT. Its translation is CASGLVGGGDTEAFF.

This clonotype came up once. The rearrangement uses TRBV9 and TRBJ2-6; tentatively, D is TRBD1 or TRBD2 (5 bases each). This CDR3 has 17 residues. V was shortened by 0 bases and J by 2 bases, with 12 bases between the two germline ends. The germline gives CDR1 SGDLS, CDR2 YYNGEE. The CDR3: CASSVEGTMTGANVLTF. CDR3 sequence (DNA): TGTGCCAGCAGCGTAGAAGGGACGATGACTGGGGCCAACGTCCTGACTTTC.

This clonotype appeared many times. V usage is TRBV12-5 and J usage is TRBJ1-1, with D possibly matching TRBD1 (5 bases). Trimming took 6 bases from V and 4 from J, leaving 18 bases between them. In germline, CDR1 is LGHNT, CDR2 FRNRAP. CDR3 length equals 15 residues. This chain's CDR3 is CASGTRGEVGTEAFF. CDR3 coding DNA: TGTGCTAGTGGAACCCGAGGGGAGGTTGGCACTGAAGCTTTCTTT.

This clonotype appeared many times. The gene calls are TRBV3-1 and TRBJ1-4, with a weak D call TRBD1 (5 bases). Trimming shortened V by 2 bases and J by 4 bases, and 11 bases separated the two germline ends. CDR1 LGHDT and CDR2 YNNKEL come from the germline V gene (reference sequence). The CDR3 spans 15 residues. The CDR3 DNA sequence: TGTGCCAGCAGCCAACCAGGGCCCCGTAATGAAAAACTGTTTTTT. It translates to CASSQPGPRNEKLFF.

This clonotype has more than one count but fewer than ten. The V call is TRBV11-2, the J call TRBJ1-6; no reliable D call. Looked up from germline, CDR1 is SGHAT and CDR2 is FQNNGV. Trimming left V 0 bases short and J 6 bases short, with 9 bases between. The length of the CDR3 is 15 residues. The CDR3 reads CASSLDPGPNSPLHF. Written as DNA, the CDR3 is TGTGCCAGCAGCTTAGACCCTGGGCCTAATTCACCCCTCCACTTT.

This clonotype appeared a single time. A read error is possible here, since a much larger clone lies one base away. J is TRBJ2-1 and V is TRBV12-3 or TRBV12-4; 11 bases fit TRBD1. CDR3 length equals 13 residues. CDR3 loop: CANSGQGAGEQFF. CDR3 DNA sequence: TGTGCCAACAGTGGACAGGGGGCAGGTGAGCAGTTCTTC.

This clonotype was found many times. This chain joins TRBV11-2 and TRBJ2-2, with a tentative D call TRBD1 (6 bases). Per the germline V gene, CDR1 is SGHAT and CDR2 is FQNNGV. Trimming left V 3 bases short and J 4 bases short, with 9 bases between. The CDR3 consists of 14 residues. The CDR3 sequence is CASSLYRATGELFF. The CDR3 region has the DNA TGTGCCAGCAGCTTGTACAGGGCCACCGGGGAGCTGTTTTTT.

The chain uses TRBV6-2 or TRBV6-3 and TRBJ2-7; D is unclear. This CDR3 comprises 13 residues. Trimming removed 4 bases from V and 6 bases from J, with 13 bases in between. Germline CDR1 reads MNHEY; CDR2 reads SVGEGT. The CDR3 sequence is CASSSYPSGEQYF. CDR3 sequence (DNA): TGTGCCAGCAGTTCTTATCCTTCGGGCGAGCAGTACTTC.

This chain uses TRBV6-1 with TRBJ2-7; D is uncertain. CDR3 length: 13 residues. Trimming took 4 bases from V and 2 from J, leaving 9 bases between them. Per the germline V gene, CDR1 is MNHNS and CDR2 is SASEGT. DNA of the CDR3: TGTGCCAGCAGTGTTTTCCTGGCCTACGAGCAGTACTTC. Amino acids: CASSVFLAYEQYF.

The chain is built from TRBV9 and TRBJ2-2; 10 bases align to TRBD2. The junction had 9 bases not matched to a gene; V was cut back by 4 bases and J by 3 bases. The CDR3 contains 17 residues. Germline V lookup: CDR1 SGDLS, CDR2 YYNGEE. CDR3 DNA sequence: TGTGCCAGCAGCTCCTTGAGCGGGGGGGCTCACACCGGGGAGCTGTTTTTT. Translated, it gives CASSSLSGGAHTGELFF.

This clonotype appeared many times. This rearrangement joins TRBV27 to TRBJ2-7; TRBD1 aligns across 11 bases. The CDR3 spans 14 residues. The V gene end was trimmed by 5 bases and the J gene end by 3 bases; junction bases not matched to a gene: 3. The germline V gene has CDR1 MNHEY and CDR2 SMNVEV (reference sequence). This CDR3 is CASSRTGGFYEQYF. DNA for the CDR3: TGTGCCAGCAGTAGGACAGGGGGCTTCTACGAGCAGTACTTC.

Regarding this clonotype: Just one base apart from a much larger clone, this may be a read error. The chain combines TRBV24-1 with TRBJ2-1; possible D gene TRBD2, 5 bases. V gave up 4 bases and J gave up 7 bases, with 22 bases separating them. CDR1 KGHDR and CDR2 SFDVKD come from the germline V gene. The CDR3 sequence is 17 residues long. The CDR3 region has the DNA TGTGCCACCAGTGAGCAGGTAGGGCGCAGGCGAGGGAATGAGCAGTTCTTC. Translation: CATSEQVGRRRGNEQFF.